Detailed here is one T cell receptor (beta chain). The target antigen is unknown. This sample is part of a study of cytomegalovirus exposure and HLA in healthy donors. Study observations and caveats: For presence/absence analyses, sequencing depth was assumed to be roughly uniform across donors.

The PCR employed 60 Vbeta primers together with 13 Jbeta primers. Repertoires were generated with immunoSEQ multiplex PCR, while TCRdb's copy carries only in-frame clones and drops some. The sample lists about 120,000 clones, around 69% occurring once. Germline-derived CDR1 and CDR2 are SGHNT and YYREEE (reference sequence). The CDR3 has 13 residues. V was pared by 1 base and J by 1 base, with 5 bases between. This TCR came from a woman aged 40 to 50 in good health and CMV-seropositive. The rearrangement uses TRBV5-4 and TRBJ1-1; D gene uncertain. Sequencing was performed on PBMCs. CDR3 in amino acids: CASSLSRNTEAFF. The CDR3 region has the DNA TGTGCCAGCAGCTTGAGTAGGAACACTGAAGCTTTCTTT.